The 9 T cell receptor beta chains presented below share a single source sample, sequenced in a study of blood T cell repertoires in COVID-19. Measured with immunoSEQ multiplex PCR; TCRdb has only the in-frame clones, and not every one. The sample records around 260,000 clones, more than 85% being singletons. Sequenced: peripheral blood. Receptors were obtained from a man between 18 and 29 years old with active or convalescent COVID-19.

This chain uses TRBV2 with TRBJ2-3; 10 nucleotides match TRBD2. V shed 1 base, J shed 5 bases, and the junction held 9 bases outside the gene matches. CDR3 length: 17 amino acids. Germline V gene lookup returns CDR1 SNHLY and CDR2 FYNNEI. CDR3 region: CASSEVLLAGSVDTQYF. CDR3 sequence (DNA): TGTGCCAGCAGTGAAGTCCTACTAGCGGGGTCCGTAGATACGCAGTATTTT.

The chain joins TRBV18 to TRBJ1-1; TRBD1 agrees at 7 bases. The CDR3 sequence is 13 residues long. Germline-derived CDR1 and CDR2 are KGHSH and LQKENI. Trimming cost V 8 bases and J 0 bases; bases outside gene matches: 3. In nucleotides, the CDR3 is TGTGCCAGCCAGACAGGGATGAACACTGAAGCTTTCTTT. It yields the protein CASQTGMNTEAFF.

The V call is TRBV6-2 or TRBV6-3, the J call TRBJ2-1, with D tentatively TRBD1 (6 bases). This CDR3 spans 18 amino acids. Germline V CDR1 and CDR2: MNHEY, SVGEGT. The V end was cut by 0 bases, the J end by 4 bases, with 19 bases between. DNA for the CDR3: TGTGCCAGCAGTTACTCGCGTACCGAAGCAGGGGCGTACAATGAGCAGTTCTTC. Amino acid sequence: CASSYSRTEAGAYNEQFF.

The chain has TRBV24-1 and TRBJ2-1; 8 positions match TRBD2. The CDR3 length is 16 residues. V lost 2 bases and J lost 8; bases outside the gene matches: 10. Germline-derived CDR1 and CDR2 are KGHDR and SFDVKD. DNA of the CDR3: TGTGCCACCAGTGATTCACTAGCGGAGTCGGGCGATGAGCAGTTCTTC. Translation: CATSDSLAESGDEQFF.

The CDR3 spells CASSEALRGQGAFF. Written as DNA, the CDR3 is TGTGCCAGCAGTGAAGCGCTTCGGGGACAGGGTGCTTTCTTT. V gene TRBV2 combines with J gene TRBJ1-1, with TRBD1 matching over 9 bases. Trimming removed 0 bases from V and 11 bases from J; junction bases left unmatched: 7. Germline CDR1 is SNHLY and CDR2 is FYNNEI. The CDR3 sequence is 14 residues long.

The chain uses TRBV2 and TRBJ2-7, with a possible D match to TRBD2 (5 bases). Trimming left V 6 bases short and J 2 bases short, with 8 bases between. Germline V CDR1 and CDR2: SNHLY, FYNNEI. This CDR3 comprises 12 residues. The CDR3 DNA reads TGTGCCAGCAGGAGGGAGACCTACGAGCAGTACTTC. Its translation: CASRRETYEQYF.

The CDR3 bases are TGTGCCAGCAGCTTGAGAGGGGGCGGTGAGACCCAGTACTTC. Translating it yields CASSLRGGGETQYF. This rearrangement joins TRBV7-9 to TRBJ2-5, with TRBD1 identical over 7 bases. The V and J ends lost 3 bases and 5 bases, in that order; junction bases with no gene match: 6. The CDR3 runs to 14 residues. The germline gives CDR1 SEHNR, CDR2 FQNEAQ (reference sequence). The whole variable domain, filled in from reference TRBV7-9 and TRBJ2-5, reads DTGVSQNPRHKITKRGQNVTFRCDPISEHNRLYWYRQTLGQGPEFLTYFQNEAQLEKSRLLSDRFSAERPKGSFSTLEIQRTEQGDSAMYLCASSLRGGGETQYFGPGTRLLVL.

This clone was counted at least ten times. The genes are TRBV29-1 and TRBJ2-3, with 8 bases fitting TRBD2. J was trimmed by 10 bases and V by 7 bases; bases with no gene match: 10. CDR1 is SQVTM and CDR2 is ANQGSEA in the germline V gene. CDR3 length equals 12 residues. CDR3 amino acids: CSDRNRGGAQYF. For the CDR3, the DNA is TGCAGCGACCGAAACCGGGGGGGCGCGCAGTATTTT.

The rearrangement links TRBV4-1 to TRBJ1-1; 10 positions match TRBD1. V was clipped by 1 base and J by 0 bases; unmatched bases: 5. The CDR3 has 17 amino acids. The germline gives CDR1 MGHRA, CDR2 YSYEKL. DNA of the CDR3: TGCGCCAGCAGCCAAGCGGACAGGGGGAGAGTGAACACTGAAGCTTTCTTT. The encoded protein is CASSQADRGRVNTEAFF.